Presented here are 6 T cell receptor beta chains from one specimen sequenced in a study of response to subunit inactivated influenza vaccine. Using its own MiXCR run on the RT-PCR reads, TCRdb lists one record per CDR3 protein. The sample has a few hundred thousand distinct CDR3 sequences; 21% are singletons. This specimen was PBMCs from blood, taken approximately 20 months after vaccination. The receptors shown here come from a man in his fifties or sixties who received an inactivated influenza vaccine.

The V and J genes are TRBV2 and TRBJ2-7; 13 bases agree with TRBD2. The CDR3 is 15 amino acids. Germline values: CDR1 SNHLY, CDR2 FYNNEI. J was trimmed by 4 bases and V by 3 bases; bases with no gene match: 3. DNA for the CDR3: TGTGCCAGCAGTGAGGTGACTAGCGGGGGGTACGAGCAGTACTTC. Amino acids: CASSEVTSGGYEQYF.

This clonotype appeared many times. The chain employs TRBV14 and TRBJ1-1, with a possible D match to TRBD1 (6 bases). CDR1 is SGHDN, CDR2 FVKESK, per germline. CDR3 length: 15 amino acids. The V end was cut by 1 base, the J end by 4 bases, with 13 bases between. CDR3 nucleotides: TGTGCCAGCAGCCAAGTGCGGGGGGCGAGCACTGAAGCTTTCTTT. Its protein product is CASSQVRGASTEAFF. Together with reference TRBV14 and TRBJ1-1, the CDR3 gives the full variable domain: EAGVTQFPSHSVIEKGQTVTLRCDPISGHDNLYWYRRVMGKEIKFLLHFVKESKQDESGMPNNRFLAERTGGTYSTLKVQPAELEDSGVYFCASSQVRGASTEAFFGQGTRLTVV.

This clonotype showed up just a few times. CDR3 amino acids: CAWSGGDTQPQHF. The CDR3 region has the DNA TGTGCCTGGAGTGGAGGGGATACTCAGCCCCAGCATTTT. The chain recombines TRBV30 with TRBJ1-5; D possibly corresponds to TRBD1 (5 bases). With 1 base removed from V and 6 bases from J, the gap between germline ends came to 10 bases. Germline V gene data show CDR1 as GTSNPN and CDR2 as SVGIG (reference sequence). CDR3 length: 13 residues. The full variable domain, with the rest looked up from reference TRBV30 and TRBJ1-5, is SQTIHQWPATLVQPVGSPLSLECTVEGTSNPNLYWYRQAAGRGLQLLFYSVGIGQISSEVPQNLSASRPQDRQFILSSKKLLLSDSGFYLCAWSGGDTQPQHFGDGTRLSIL.

The chain combines TRBV7-9 with TRBJ1-1; 8 positions agree with TRBD1. The germline CDR1 and CDR2 sequences are SEHNR and FQNEAQ (reference sequence). With V trimmed by 2 bases and J by 4 bases, 9 bases remained unmatched. There are 16 residues in the CDR3. CDR3 sequence reads: CASSLYTGGAGTEAFF. DNA for the CDR3: TGTGCCAGCAGCTTATATACAGGGGGAGCAGGCACTGAAGCTTTCTTT.

The rearrangement links TRBV15 to TRBJ1-4, with D uncertain. Germline CDR1 is LNHNV and CDR2 is YYDKDF (reference sequence). Trimming shortened V by 0 bases and J by 4 bases, and 12 bases separated the two germline ends. This CDR3 spans 16 amino acids. CDR3 nucleotide sequence: TGTGCCACCAGCAGAGAGGGGAGACTAAGTAATGAAAAACTGTTTTTT. Amino acids: CATSREGRLSNEKLFF. Full variable domain (missing parts from reference TRBV15 and TRBJ1-4): DAMVIQNPRYQVTQFGKPVTLSCSQTLNHNVMYWYQQKSSQAPKLLFHYYDKDFNNEADTPDNFQSRRPNTSFCFLDIRSPGLGDTAMYLCATSREGRLSNEKLFFGSGTQLSVL.

V is TRBV14 and J is TRBJ1-2; D gene uncertain. The V gene's germline CDR1 is SGHDN and CDR2 FVKESK. This CDR3 spans 13 amino acids. V was cut by 6 bases and J by 6 bases, with 14 bases left in between. The CDR3 DNA is TGTGCCAGCAGTCACGGGAGTCCCAATGGCTACACCTTC. It yields the protein CASSHGSPNGYTF.